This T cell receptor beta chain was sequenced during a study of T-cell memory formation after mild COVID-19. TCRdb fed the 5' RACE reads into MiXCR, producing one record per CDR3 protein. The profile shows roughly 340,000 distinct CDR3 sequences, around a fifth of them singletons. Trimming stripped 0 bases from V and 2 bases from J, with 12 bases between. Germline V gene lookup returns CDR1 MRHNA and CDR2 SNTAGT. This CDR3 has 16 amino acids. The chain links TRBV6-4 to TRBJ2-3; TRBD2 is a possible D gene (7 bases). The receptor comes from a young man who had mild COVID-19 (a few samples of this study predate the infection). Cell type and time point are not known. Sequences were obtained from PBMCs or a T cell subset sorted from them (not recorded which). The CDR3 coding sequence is TGTGCCAGCAGTGACTCCGCGGGGGCCCCCACAGATACGCAGTATTTT. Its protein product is CASSDSAGAPTDTQYF.